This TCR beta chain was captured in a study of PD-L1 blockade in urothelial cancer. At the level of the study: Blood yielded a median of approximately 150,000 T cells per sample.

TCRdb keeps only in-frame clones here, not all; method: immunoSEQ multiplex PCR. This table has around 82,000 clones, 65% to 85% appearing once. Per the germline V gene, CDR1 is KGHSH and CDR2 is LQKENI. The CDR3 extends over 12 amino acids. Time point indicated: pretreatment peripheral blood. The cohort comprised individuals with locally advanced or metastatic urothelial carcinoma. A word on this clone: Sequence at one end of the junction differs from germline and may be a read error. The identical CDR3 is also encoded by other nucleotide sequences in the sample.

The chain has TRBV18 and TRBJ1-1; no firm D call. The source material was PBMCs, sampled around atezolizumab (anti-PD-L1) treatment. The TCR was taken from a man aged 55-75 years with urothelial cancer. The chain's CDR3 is CASSSVVSEAFF. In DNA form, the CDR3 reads TGTGCCAGCTCCTCCGTAGTGAGTGAAGCCTTCTTT.